Given below is one T cell receptor (beta chain) in context. The sample comes from a study of technical replicates of blood from a handful of donors. Method: immunoSEQ multiplex PCR; TCRdb's copy keeps in-frame clones and lacks some. The sample shows under 95,000 clones, around 94% of them seen only once. V lost 7 bases to trimming and J lost 2 bases, with 10 bases between them. The CDR3 is made up of 12 amino acids. Germline V gene sequence: CDR1 SQVTM, CDR2 ANQGSEA. The sequencing sample was made of T cells isolated from PBMCs. This chain uses TRBV29-1 with TRBJ2-3, with a possible D match to TRBD1 (6 bases). The receptor was isolated from a human donor in good health. The CDR3 is CSARTDTDTQYF. In DNA, the CDR3 is TGCAGCGCCCGGACAGACACAGATACGCAGTATTTT.